The 11 T cell receptor beta chains reported below all come from one sample, sequenced in a study of B cell selection in AIRE deficiency. Sorted regulatory T cells were CD4-positive, CD25-high and CD127-low or negative. Assay used: immunoSEQ multiplex PCR; TCRdb lists only in-frame clones, some missing. The sample has some 5,000 clones; around 87% are singletons. Material for sequencing was Tregs sorted from PBMCs. These TCRs come from a human donor with AIRE deficiency.

This clone was observed a few times. This rearrangement joins TRBV7-2 to TRBJ2-1; maybe TRBD1 (6 bases). The CDR3 has 15 amino acids. CDR1 SGHTA and CDR2 FQGNSA come from the germline V gene. V was pared by 7 bases and J by 1 base, with 14 bases between. The CDR3 region is CASTFSRGSYNEQFF. Written as DNA, the CDR3 is TGTGCCAGCACTTTCTCCAGGGGTTCCTACAATGAGCAGTTCTTC. Supplemented by reference TRBV7-2 and TRBJ2-1, the full variable domain reads GAGVSQSPSNKVTEKGKDVELRCDPISGHTALYWYRQSLGQGLEFLIYFQGNSAPDKSGLPSDRFSAERTGGSVSTLTIQRTQQEDSAVYLCASTFSRGSYNEQFFGPGTRLTVL.

With regard to this clone: The same CDR3 also results from other DNA sequences found in this sample. The gene calls are TRBV5-1 and TRBJ2-6, with a weak D call TRBD1 (5 bases). Germline CDR1 and CDR2: SGHRS and YFSETQ. This CDR3 contains 17 residues. The V end was cut by 0 bases, the J end by 4 bases, with 14 bases between. This CDR3 is CASSLGQGRSGANVLTF. The CDR3 nucleotides read TGCGCCAGCAGCTTGGGTCAGGGAAGGTCCGGGGCCAACGTCCTGACTTTC.

The chain combines TRBV7-8 with TRBJ2-3; TRBD2 might be the D (6 bases). CDR3 length equals 13 residues. V lost 4 bases and J 2 bases, leaving 7 bases between the germline ends. Looked up from germline, CDR1 is SGHVS and CDR2 is FQNEAQ. The DNA of the CDR3 is TGTGCCAGCAGCTGGGACTTCACAGATACGCAGTATTTT. The encoded protein is CASSWDFTDTQYF.

The rearrangement uses TRBV6-1 and TRBJ1-2, with D uncertain. CDR1 MNHNS and CDR2 SASEGT come from the germline V gene. The CDR3 spans 9 residues. Trimming removed 8 bases from V and 7 bases from J, with 5 bases in between. CDR3 protein: CASVCGYTF. CDR3 nucleotides: TGTGCCAGCGTTTGTGGCTACACCTTC.

The V call is TRBV11-3, the J call TRBJ2-1; D is undetermined. Germline CDR1 reads SGHNT; CDR2 reads YENEEA. This CDR3 is built from 14 residues. The V end lost 2 bases, the J end lost 10 bases, and 15 bases lay between the germline ends. The CDR3 is CASSLNVWQPEQFF. CDR3 sequence (DNA): TGTGCCAGCAGCTTAAATGTTTGGCAGCCCGAGCAGTTCTTC.

The rearrangement links TRBV29-1 to TRBJ2-1; TRBD1 agrees at 8 bases. CDR3 length: 13 amino acids. Germline V gene lookup returns CDR1 SQVTM and CDR2 ANQGSEA. With V trimmed by 6 bases and J by 2 bases, 3 bases remained unmatched. The CDR3 DNA reads TGCAGCGTGATGACAGGGGCCTACAATGAGCAGTTCTTC. It is translated as CSVMTGAYNEQFF.

CDR3 nucleotides: TGTGCCAGCCAGAAAGCAGTAGGGCGGACCGGGGAGCTGTTTTTT. Protein product: CASQKAVGRTGELFF. This chain uses TRBV6-6 with TRBJ2-2; D remains ambiguous. In germline, CDR1 is MNHNY, CDR2 SVGAGI (reference sequence). The CDR3 contains 15 residues. Trimming shortened V by 8 bases and J by 5 bases, and 18 bases separated the two germline ends.

This chain joins TRBV10-3 and TRBJ1-3; no definite D call. This CDR3 is 14 amino acids long. The V gene's germline CDR1 is ENHRY and CDR2 SYGVKD. V was pared by 0 bases and J by 0 bases, with 3 bases between. The CDR3 spells CAISESISGNTIYF. The CDR3 DNA reads as TGTGCCATCAGTGAGTCCATCTCTGGAAACACCATATATTTT.

This clone was detected once. The gene calls are TRBV4-3 and TRBJ1-6; D is unresolved. With 1 base removed from V and 0 bases from J, the gap between germline ends came to 10 bases. The CDR3 has 17 residues. Germline CDR1 LGHNA, CDR2 YSLEER. The CDR3 region is CASSQVPPSSYNSPLHF. DNA for the CDR3: TGCGCCAGCAGCCAAGTCCCCCCGAGCTCCTATAATTCACCCCTCCACTTT.

The CDR3, as DNA: TGCGCCAGCAGTGACCCCCGCAGGGCGCAGCGGGGCAATCAGCCCCAGCATTTT. Encoded protein: CASSDPRRAQRGNQPQHF. The chain links TRBV10-1 to TRBJ1-5; TRBD1 might be the D (5 bases). CDR1 is WNHNN, CDR2 SYGVQD, per germline (reference sequence). The ends were cut back, 3 bases at V and 2 bases at J, with 20 bases in the middle. The CDR3 length is 18 residues.

This clone showed up just once. V usage is TRBV27 and J usage is TRBJ2-1, with 11 bases that match TRBD2. Germline assignment: CDR1 MNHEY and CDR2 SMNVEV (reference sequence). The junction had 9 bases not matched to a gene; V was cut back by 10 bases and J by 4 bases. The CDR3 is made up of 15 amino acids. The CDR3 sequence: CATHGLAGGYNEQFF. CDR3 sequence (DNA): TGTGCCACCCACGGGCTAGCGGGAGGTTACAATGAGCAGTTCTTC.